This record looks at one TCR beta chain sequence and its context. The data belong to a study of blood T cell repertoires in COVID-19. The CDR3 loop spans 13 amino acids. The germline V gene encodes CDR1 SGHDT and CDR2 YYEEEE. The V segment lost 3 bases and the J segment 10 bases; nucleotides outside the gene matches: 4. Original handling: Reference gene primer amplification gave estimated nucleated cell counts. The repertoire was sequenced with immunoSEQ multiplex PCR; TCRdb's copy has only in-frame clones and lacks some. From that table come the V and J calls and clone size; the DNA was used to work out D and trimming. The repertoire consists of 130,000 or so clones, with around 84% occurring once and the leading ten covering around 8.5%.

The rearrangement links TRBV5-6 to TRBJ1-6; 7 bases map to TRBD1. Input material: peripheral blood. The TCR sequence derives from a woman aged 55-70 years with acute or convalescent COVID-19. CDR3 coding DNA: TGTGCCAGCAGCTCCGCACAGGGGTCACCCCTCCACTTT. Translated, it gives CASSSAQGSPLHF.